The TCR beta chain described here comes from a study of radiation and T cells in renal cell carcinoma. Study-wide background: Nephrectomy followed 15 Gy stereotactic body radiation by 4 weeks.

Sequenced by immunoSEQ multiplex PCR; TCRdb stores in-frame clones only, minus some. In the table there are 100,000 to 150,000 clones, 81% of which are singletons. Whole-study findings and limits: From baseline, blood top tumor clonotypes peaked at 2 weeks post-radiation. No pretreatment tumor biopsies were available for baseline clonotypes.

Time point indicated: blood 2 weeks post-SBRT. The treatment is: 15 Gy SBRT to primary tumor, nephrectomy 4 weeks later. This CDR3 contains 16 residues. J lost 2 bases, V lost 5 bases, and 9 bases had no gene match. Germline CDR1 reads SGHVS; CDR2 reads FQNEAQ. A note on this clone: Antigen specificity is unknown.

The gene calls are TRBV7-8 and TRBJ2-7, with 10 bases matching TRBD2. This sample comprised blood, obtained from a patient whose treatment included radiotherapy and nephrectomy. This TCR came from a man aged 45 to 65 with renal cell carcinoma. In DNA form, the CDR3 reads TGTGCCAGCAGCCAAAAATTAGCGGGGGGACCCTACGAGCAGTACTTC. It specifies CASSQKLAGGPYEQYF.